Listed below are T cell receptor beta chains from one sample, sequenced in a study of blood T cell repertoires in COVID-19. The repertoire was sequenced with immunoSEQ multiplex PCR; TCRdb's copy has only in-frame clones and lacks some. The sample holds more than 95,000 clones, 90% seen once. Sample: peripheral blood. These TCRs come from a man aged 60-69 years with acute or convalescent COVID-19. The CDR3 runs from the conserved cysteine through the conserved F or W. A D gene is named only where the DNA matches it firmly. A row's size may be missing; if present it is once, few, many or a size class.

len,v_gene,abundance,j_gene,d_gene,CDR3aa,CDR3nt
15,TRBV5-1,-,TRBJ2-2,-,CASSLAGVNTGELFF,TGCGCCAGCAGCTTGGCGGGGGTAAACACCGGGGAGCTGTTTTTT
13,TRBV11-2,-,TRBJ2-5,-,CASTFAVQETQYF,TGTGCCAGCACCTTCGCGGTTCAAGAGACCCAGTACTTC
15,TRBV5-1,-,TRBJ2-5,TRBD2,CASSRLAGRQETQYF,TGCGCCAGCAGCCGACTAGCGGGGCGCCAAGAGACCCAGTACTTC
14,TRBV6-5,-,TRBJ1-5,-,CASSFPLGGQPQHF,TGTGCCAGCAGTTTTCCCCTAGGAGGTCAGCCCCAGCATTTT
15,TRBV27,-,TRBJ2-2,TRBD2,CASSLVRGVPGELFF,TGTGCCAGCAGTTTAGTGCGGGGGGTACCCGGGGAGCTGTTTTTT
13,TRBV7-9,once,TRBJ1-3,-,CAIGAGAGNTIYF,TGTGCCATCGGGGCGGGGGCTGGAAACACCATATATTTT
13,TRBV18,-,TRBJ1-1,TRBD1,CASSTGQGGEAFF,TGTGCCAGCTCAACTGGACAGGGAGGTGAAGCTTTCTTT
14,TRBV11-2,-,TRBJ2-7,-,CASSLVLNSYEQYF,TGTGCCAGCAGCTTAGTCCTTAATAGCTACGAGCAGTACTTC
17,TRBV5-1,-,TRBJ1-6,-,CASSLFSRDSTHSPLHF,TGCGCCAGCAGCTTGTTTTCCCGCGACTCTACCCATTCACCCCTCCACTTT
13,TRBV6-5,-,TRBJ1-1,TRBD1,CASRQGLVAEAFF,TGTGCCAGCAGACAGGGGCTTGTGGCTGAAGCTTTCTTT
15,TRBV18,-,TRBJ1-1,-,CASSPPRALGTEAFF,TGTGCCAGCTCACCACCGAGGGCTTTGGGTACTGAAGCTTTCTTT
14,TRBV4-1,-,TRBJ2-5,TRBD1,CASSHGQGQETQYF,TGCGCCAGCAGCCACGGACAGGGACAAGAGACCCAGTACTTC
19,TRBV5-1,-,TRBJ2-6,TRBD1,CASSERGQGVSTGANVLTF,TGCGCCAGCAGCGAAAGGGGACAGGGAGTTTCTACTGGGGCCAACGTCCTGACTTTC
15,TRBV6-5,once,TRBJ1-1,TRBD1,CASRRDRQPNTEAFF,TGTGCCAGCCGCCGGGACAGACAACCTAACACTGAAGCTTTCTTT
17,TRBV7-2,once,TRBJ1-2,-,CASSLSGYGNANYGYTF,TGTGCCAGCAGCTTATCAGGGTATGGCAATGCTAACTATGGCTACACCTTC
15,TRBV6-5,-,TRBJ1-6,-,CASSPAGTTNSPLHF,TGTGCCAGCAGTCCCGCCGGGACAACTAATTCACCCCTCCACTTT
15,TRBV6-6,-,TRBJ1-1,TRBD1,CASRSHTGEGAEAFF,TGTGCCAGCAGATCCCATACAGGGGAAGGCGCTGAAGCTTTCTTT
13,TRBV5-6,-,TRBJ2-7,TRBD1,CASSLGRGSGQYF,TGTGCCAGCAGCTTGGGCAGGGGGTCGGGGCAGTACTTC
16,TRBV6-5,-,TRBJ2-2,TRBD1,CASSFSVGTGDGELFF,TGTGCCAGCAGTTTTTCCGTTGGGACAGGGGACGGGGAGCTGTTTTTT
18,TRBV7-9,-,TRBJ2-2,-,CASSLPLAEQFSTGELFF,TGTGCCAGCAGCCTACCCCTGGCGGAGCAGTTTAGCACCGGGGAGCTGTTTTTT
14,TRBV6-5,-,TRBJ2-2,TRBD1,CASRTGGHTGELFF,TGTGCCAGCAGGACAGGGGGACACACCGGGGAGCTGTTTTTT
15,TRBV6-5,-,TRBJ2-2,-,CASSRTEKNTGELFF,TGTGCCAGCAGCCGGACTGAAAAGAACACCGGGGAGCTGTTTTTT
14,TRBV7-9,-,TRBJ2-1,TRBD2,CASRKWEGDNEQFF,TGTGCCAGCAGGAAATGGGAGGGCGACAATGAGCAGTTCTTC
15,TRBV5-1,once,TRBJ2-5,-,CASSQGIQGQETQYF,TGCGCCAGCAGCCAGGGAATACAAGGCCAAGAGACCCAGTACTTC
13,TRBV9,-,TRBJ1-4,-,CASAGGLTEKLFF,TGTGCCAGCGCCGGGGGGTTAACTGAAAAACTGTTTTTT
15,TRBV6-5,-,TRBJ1-2,-,CASSYSTGMLDGYTF,TGTGCCAGCAGTTACTCGACAGGAATGTTGGATGGCTACACCTTC
13,TRBV30,-,TRBJ1-4,-,CAWSTGLNEKLFF,TGTGCCTGGAGTACAGGGCTTAATGAAAAACTGTTTTTT
15,TRBV9,-,TRBJ2-1,TRBD2,CASSVASGAYNEQFF,TGTGCCAGCAGCGTAGCTAGCGGGGCCTACAATGAGCAGTTCTTC
14,TRBV5-5,-,TRBJ1-1,-,CASSLVGGKTEAFF,TGTGCCAGCAGCTTGGTGGGAGGTAAAACTGAAGCTTTCTTT